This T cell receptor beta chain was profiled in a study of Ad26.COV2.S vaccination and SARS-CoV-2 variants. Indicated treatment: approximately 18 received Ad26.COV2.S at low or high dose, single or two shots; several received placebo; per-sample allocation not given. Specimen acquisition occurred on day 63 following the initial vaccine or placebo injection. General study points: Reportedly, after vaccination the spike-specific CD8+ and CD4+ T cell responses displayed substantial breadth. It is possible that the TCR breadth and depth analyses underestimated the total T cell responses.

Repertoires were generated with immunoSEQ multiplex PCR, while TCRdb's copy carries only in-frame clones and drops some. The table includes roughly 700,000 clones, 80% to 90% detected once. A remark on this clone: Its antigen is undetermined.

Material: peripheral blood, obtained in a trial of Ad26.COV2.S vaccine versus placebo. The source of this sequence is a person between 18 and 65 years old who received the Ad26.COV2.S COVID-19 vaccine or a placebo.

The CDR3 here is CASSFLLGKGAGELFF. The CDR3 coding sequence is TGTGCCAGCAGTTTTCTTCTGGGAAAGGGGGCCGGGGAGCTGTTTTTT. The V gene is TRBV27, the J gene TRBJ2-2; a weak D match, TRBD1 (6 bases). The germline V gene encodes CDR1 MNHEY and CDR2 SMNVEV (reference sequence). The CDR3 has 16 residues. V lost 3 bases and J 6 bases, leaving 17 bases between the germline ends.